This T cell receptor beta chain appears in the sequencing data of a study of shared clonotypes between healthy human individuals. The CDR3 has 14 amino acids. Trimming took 0 bases from V and 6 from J, leaving 10 bases between them. The germline gives CDR1 SGHTA, CDR2 FQGNSA. Profiling relied on immunoSEQ multiplex PCR, and the TCRdb table lists in-frame clones only, not all of them. The repertoire holds under 850,000 clones, with over 55% as singletons. The rearrangement joins TRBV7-2 to TRBJ2-3; D is unresolved. The clonotype comes from a woman in her thirties in good health. The sequencing sample was made of memory CD4+ T cells sorted from blood. Subset of the sample: CD45RA-negative fraction. The DNA of the CDR3 is TGTGCCAGCAGCTTAGCGGTTCACGGGGATACGCAGTATTTT. It translates to CASSLAVHGDTQYF.